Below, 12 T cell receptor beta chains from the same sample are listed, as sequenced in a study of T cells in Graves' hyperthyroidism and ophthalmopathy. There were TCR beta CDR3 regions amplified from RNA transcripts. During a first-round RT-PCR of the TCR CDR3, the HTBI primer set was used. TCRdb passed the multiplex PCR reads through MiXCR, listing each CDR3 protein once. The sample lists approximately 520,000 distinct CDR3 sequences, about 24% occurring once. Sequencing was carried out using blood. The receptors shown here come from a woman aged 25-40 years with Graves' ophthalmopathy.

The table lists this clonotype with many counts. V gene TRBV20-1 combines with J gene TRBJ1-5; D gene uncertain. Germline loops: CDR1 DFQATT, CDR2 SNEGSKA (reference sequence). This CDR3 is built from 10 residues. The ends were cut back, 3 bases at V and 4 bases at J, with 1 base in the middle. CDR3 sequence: CSASNQPQHF. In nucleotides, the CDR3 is TGCAGTGCTAGTAATCAGCCCCAGCATTTT.

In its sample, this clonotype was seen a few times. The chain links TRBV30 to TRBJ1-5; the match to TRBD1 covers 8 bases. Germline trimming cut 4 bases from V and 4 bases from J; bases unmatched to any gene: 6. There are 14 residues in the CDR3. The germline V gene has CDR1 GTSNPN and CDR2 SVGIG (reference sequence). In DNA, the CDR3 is TGTGCCTGGACAAGGACAGGGCTGAATCAGCCCCAGCATTTT. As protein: CAWTRTGLNQPQHF. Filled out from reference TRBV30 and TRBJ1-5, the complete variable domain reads SQTIHQWPATLVQPVGSPLSLECTVEGTSNPNLYWYRQAAGRGLQLLFYSVGIGQISSEVPQNLSASRPQDRQFILSSKKLLLSDSGFYLCAWTRTGLNQPQHFGDGTRLSIL.

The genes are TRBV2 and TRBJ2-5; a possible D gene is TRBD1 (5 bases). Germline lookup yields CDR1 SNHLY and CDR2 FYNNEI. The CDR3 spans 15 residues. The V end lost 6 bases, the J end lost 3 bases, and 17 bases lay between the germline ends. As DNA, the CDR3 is TGTGCCAGCAGCGCAAATGGGGCTAGTAAAGAGACCCAGTACTTC. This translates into CASSANGASKETQYF. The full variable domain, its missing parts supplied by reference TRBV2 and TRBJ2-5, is EPEVTQTPSHQVTQMGQEVILRCVPISNHLYFYWYRQILGQKVEFLVSFYNNEISEKSEIFDDQFSVERPDGSNFTLKIRSTKLEDSAMYFCASSANGASKETQYFGPGTRLLVL.

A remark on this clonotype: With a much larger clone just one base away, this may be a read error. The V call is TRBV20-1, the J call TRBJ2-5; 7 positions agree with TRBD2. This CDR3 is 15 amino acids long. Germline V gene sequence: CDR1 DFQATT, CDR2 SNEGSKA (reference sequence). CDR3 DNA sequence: TGCAGTGCTAGAGATCTTCGGGGGGAACCGGAGACCCAGGACTTC. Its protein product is CSARDLRGEPETQDF.

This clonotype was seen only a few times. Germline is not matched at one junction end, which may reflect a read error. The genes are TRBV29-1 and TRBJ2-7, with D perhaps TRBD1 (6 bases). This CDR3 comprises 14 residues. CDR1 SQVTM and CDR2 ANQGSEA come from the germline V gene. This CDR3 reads CSALGQGTSYGQYF. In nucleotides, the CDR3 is TGCAGCGCCCTAGGGCAGGGGACGTCCTACGGGCAGTACTTC.

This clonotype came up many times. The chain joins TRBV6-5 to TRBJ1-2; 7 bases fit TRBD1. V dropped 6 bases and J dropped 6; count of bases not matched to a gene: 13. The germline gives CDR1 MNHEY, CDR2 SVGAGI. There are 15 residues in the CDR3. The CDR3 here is CASSFLPTGWDGYTF. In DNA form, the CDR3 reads TGTGCCAGCAGCTTCCTCCCGACAGGGTGGGATGGCTACACCTTC.

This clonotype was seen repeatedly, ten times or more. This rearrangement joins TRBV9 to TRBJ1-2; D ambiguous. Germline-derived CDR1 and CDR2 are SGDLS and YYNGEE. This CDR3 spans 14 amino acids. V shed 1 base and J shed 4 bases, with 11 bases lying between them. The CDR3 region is CASSVNPQVYGYTF. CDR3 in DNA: TGTGCCAGCAGCGTAAACCCACAAGTCTATGGCTACACCTTC.

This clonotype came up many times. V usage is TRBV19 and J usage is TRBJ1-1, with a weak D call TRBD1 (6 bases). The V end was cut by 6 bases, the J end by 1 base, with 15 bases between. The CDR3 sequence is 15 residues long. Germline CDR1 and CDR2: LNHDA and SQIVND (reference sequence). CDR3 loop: CASSQMAGQNTEAFF. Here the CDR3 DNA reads TGTGCCAGTAGCCAGATGGCGGGACAGAACACTGAAGCTTTCTTT. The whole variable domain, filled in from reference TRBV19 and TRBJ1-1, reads DGGITQSPKYLFRKEGQNVTLSCEQNLNHDAMYWYRQDPGQGLRLIYYSQIVNDFQKGDIAEGYSVSREKKESFPLTVTSAQKNPTAFYLCASSQMAGQNTEAFFGQGTRLTVV.

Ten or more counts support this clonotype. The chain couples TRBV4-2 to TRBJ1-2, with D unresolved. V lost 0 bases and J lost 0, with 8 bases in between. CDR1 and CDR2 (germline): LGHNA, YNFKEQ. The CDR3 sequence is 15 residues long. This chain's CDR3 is CASSQELSSNYGYTF. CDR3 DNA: TGTGCCAGCAGCCAAGAACTTTCTTCTAACTATGGCTACACCTTC.

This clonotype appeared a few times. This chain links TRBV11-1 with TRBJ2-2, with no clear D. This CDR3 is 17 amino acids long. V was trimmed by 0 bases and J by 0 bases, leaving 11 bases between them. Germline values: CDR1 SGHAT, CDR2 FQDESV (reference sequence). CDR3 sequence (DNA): TGTGCCAGCAGCTTAGCGGGAAGCAGTACGAACACCGGGGAGCTGTTTTTT. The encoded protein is CASSLAGSSTNTGELFF.

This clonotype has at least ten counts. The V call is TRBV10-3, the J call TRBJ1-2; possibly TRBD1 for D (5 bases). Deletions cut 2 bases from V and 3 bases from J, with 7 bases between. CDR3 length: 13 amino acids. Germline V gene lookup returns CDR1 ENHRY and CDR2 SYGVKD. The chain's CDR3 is CAISEGADYGYTF. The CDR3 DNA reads TGTGCCATCAGTGAGGGGGCGGACTATGGCTACACCTTC.

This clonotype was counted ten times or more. The chain's CDR3 is CASSDLWTGEVTEAFF. Written as DNA, the CDR3 is TGTGCCAGCAGTGATCTTTGGACAGGGGAAGTCACTGAAGCTTTCTTT. The chain is built from TRBV2 and TRBJ1-1; the match to TRBD1 covers 9 bases. Per germline, CDR1 SNHLY and CDR2 FYNNEI. V dropped 3 bases and J dropped 4; count of bases not matched to a gene: 9. This CDR3 region has 16 residues.